These 14 T cell receptor beta chains originate from one sample sequenced in a study of blood T cell repertoires in COVID-19. Some clones are missing from TCRdb's copy, which holds only in-frame ones; the method was immunoSEQ multiplex PCR. The sample includes approximately 84,000 clones, about 73% of them seen just once. Specimen: peripheral blood. These receptors originate from a man over 45 with active or convalescent COVID-19.

The chain uses TRBV6-2 or TRBV6-3 and TRBJ2-1; 11 bases align to TRBD2. From germline, CDR1 is MNHEY and CDR2 SVGEGT. V trimming: 5 bases; J trimming: 6 bases; junction bases outside the gene matches: 6. The CDR3 has 15 residues. The CDR3 bases are TGTGCCAGCAGTAAACCGGGACTAGCGGTCAATGAGCAGTTCTTC. Protein: CASSKPGLAVNEQFF.

The rearrangement joins TRBV5-1 to TRBJ2-3; 16 bases are a match to TRBD2. Germline lookup yields CDR1 SGHRS and CDR2 YFSETQ. The CDR3 is made up of 19 amino acids. The ends lost 5 bases at V and 8 bases at J; junction bases unmatched: 17. CDR3 protein: CASSPGTSGGAGSVSTQYF. The CDR3 DNA reads as TGCGCCAGCAGTCCCGGGACTAGCGGGGGGGCCGGATCAGTCTCTACGCAGTATTTT.

The chain has TRBV5-1 and TRBJ2-7; a possible D gene is TRBD2 (6 bases). The V and J ends lost 4 bases and 2 bases respectively, with 10 bases between them. There are 13 residues in the CDR3. Germline V gives CDR1 SGHRS, CDR2 YFSETQ. The CDR3 coding sequence is TGCGCCAGCAGCCCTAGGACTACCTACGAGCAGTACTTC. This codes for CASSPRTTYEQYF.

This clone has just one count. The V and J genes are TRBV7-2 and TRBJ1-2; 9 bases line up with TRBD1. The V gene end was trimmed by 3 bases and the J gene end by 6 bases; junction bases not matched to a gene: 11. Germline loops: CDR1 SGHTA, CDR2 FQGNSA. This CDR3 spans 16 amino acids. The CDR3 protein is CASSFSPGQGWDGYTF. As DNA, the CDR3 is TGTGCCAGCAGCTTTTCTCCGGGACAGGGTTGGGATGGCTACACCTTC.

The V and J genes are TRBV19 and TRBJ1-3; possible D gene TRBD1, 6 bases. The V end lost 7 bases, the J end lost 1 base, and 14 bases lay between the germline ends. Germline V gene data show CDR1 as LNHDA and CDR2 as SQIVND (reference sequence). CDR3 length: 15 residues. The CDR3 spells CASTKTGSSGNTIYF. The CDR3, as DNA: TGTGCCAGTACAAAGACAGGATCGTCTGGAAACACCATATATTTT.

V is TRBV5-1 and J is TRBJ2-7; no firm D call. The V end was cut by 0 bases, the J end by 4 bases, with 8 bases between. CDR1 SGHRS and CDR2 YFSETQ come from the germline V gene. The CDR3 covers 13 residues. The CDR3 reads CASSLEATYEQYF. Here the CDR3 DNA reads TGCGCCAGCAGCTTGGAGGCGACTTACGAGCAGTACTTC.

The J gene is TRBJ2-7, the V gene TRBV5-6; TRBD2 is a possible D gene (6 bases). The germline gives CDR1 SGHDT, CDR2 YYEEEE. The germline V and J ends were trimmed by 4 bases and 3 bases, with 17 bases remaining between them. CDR3 size: 15 residues. CDR3 sequence reads: CASSPVPGVGYEQYF. The DNA for the CDR3 is TGTGCCAGCAGCCCGGTCCCGGGGGTAGGCTACGAGCAGTACTTC.

J is TRBJ2-7 and V is TRBV5-1; 9 bases line up with TRBD1. The CDR3 runs 13 residues. The V segment lost 2 bases and the J segment 6 bases; nucleotides outside the gene matches: 3. Germline V gene data show CDR1 as SGHRS and CDR2 as YFSETQ. In DNA, the CDR3 is TGCGCCAGCAGCTTTGAGACAGGGGGCGAGCAGTACTTC. Translating it yields CASSFETGGEQYF.

The table lists this clone with a few counts. The rearrangement links TRBV7-8 to TRBJ2-3; 7 bases fit TRBD2. CDR1 is SGHVS and CDR2 is FQNEAQ in the germline V gene. The CDR3 has 15 residues. The V and J ends lost 3 bases and 3 bases, in that order; junction bases with no gene match: 6. The chain's CDR3 is CASSFYAGETDTQYF. Here the CDR3 DNA reads TGTGCCAGCAGCTTCTACGCGGGGGAGACAGATACGCAGTATTTT.

The chain carries TRBV7-8 and TRBJ1-5, with D perhaps TRBD1 (6 bases). The CDR3 is made up of 13 amino acids. V shed 5 bases and J shed 6 bases, with 11 bases lying between them. The germline gives CDR1 SGHVS, CDR2 FQNEAQ. For the CDR3, the DNA is TGTGCCAGCAGCCGGACAGTAGTTCAGCCCCAGCATTTT. Translated, it gives CASSRTVVQPQHF.

The V call is TRBV7-8, the J call TRBJ2-1, with D unresolved. The germline gives CDR1 SGHVS, CDR2 FQNEAQ. Between the trimmed V and J ends, which lost 5 bases and 0 bases, there was a span of 8 bases. The CDR3 has 14 residues. The chain's CDR3 is CASSHSSSYNEQFF. In DNA, the CDR3 is TGTGCCAGCAGCCACTCTAGCTCCTACAATGAGCAGTTCTTC. The variable domain in full, with the rest retrieved from reference TRBV7-8 and TRBJ2-1, is GAGVSQSPRYKVAKRGQDVALRCDPISGHVSLFWYQQALGQGPEFLTYFQNEAQLDKSGLPSDRFFAERPEGSVSTLKIQRTQQEDSAVYLCASSHSSSYNEQFFGPGTRLTVL.

This chain links TRBV11-3 with TRBJ2-1, with D perhaps TRBD1 (5 bases). Trimming removed 2 bases at V and 12 bases at J, with 14 bases between. CDR1 is SGHNT and CDR2 is YENEEA in the germline V gene. The CDR3 covers 13 residues. CDR3 DNA sequence: TGTGCCAGCAGCTTACAGGGATTTAAAGGGCAGTTCTTC. Amino acid sequence: CASSLQGFKGQFF.

The rearrangement links TRBV14 to TRBJ2-3, with a tentative D call TRBD1 (6 bases). This CDR3 is built from 14 residues. The germline V and J ends were trimmed by 5 bases and 1 base, with 10 bases remaining between them. CDR1 is SGHDN and CDR2 is FVKESK in the germline V gene. The CDR3 reads CASSWGRGTDTQYF. DNA for the CDR3: TGTGCCAGCAGCTGGGGGCGCGGCACAGATACGCAGTATTTT.

In its sample, this clone was seen a few times. The rearrangement uses TRBV5-1 and TRBJ1-6; D gene ambiguous. V gave up 1 base and J gave up 7 bases, with 6 bases separating them. Germline V gene lookup returns CDR1 SGHRS and CDR2 YFSETQ. The CDR3 has 13 residues. CDR3 nucleotide sequence: TGCGCCAGCAGCTTGATGGAGAATTCACCCCTCCACTTT. As protein: CASSLMENSPLHF. The full variable domain, with the rest looked up from reference TRBV5-1 and TRBJ1-6, is KAGVTQTPRYLIKTRGQQVTLSCSPISGHRSVSWYQQTPGQGLQFLFEYFSETQRNKGNFPGRFSGRQFSNSRSEMNVSTLELGDSALYLCASSLMENSPLHFGNGTRLTVT.